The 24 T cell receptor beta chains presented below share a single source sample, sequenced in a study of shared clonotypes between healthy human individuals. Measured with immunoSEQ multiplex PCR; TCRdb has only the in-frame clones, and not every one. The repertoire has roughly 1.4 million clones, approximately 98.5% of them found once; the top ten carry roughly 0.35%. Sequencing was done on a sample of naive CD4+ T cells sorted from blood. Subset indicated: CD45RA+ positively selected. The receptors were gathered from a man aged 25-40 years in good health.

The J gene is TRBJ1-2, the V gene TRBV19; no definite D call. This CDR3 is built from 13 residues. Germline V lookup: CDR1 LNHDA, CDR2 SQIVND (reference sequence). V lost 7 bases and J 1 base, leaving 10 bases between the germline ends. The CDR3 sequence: CASTRGYNYGYTF. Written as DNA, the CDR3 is TGTGCCAGTACCCGAGGGTATAACTATGGCTACACCTTC. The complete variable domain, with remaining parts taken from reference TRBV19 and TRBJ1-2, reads DGGITQSPKYLFRKEGQNVTLSCEQNLNHDAMYWYRQDPGQGLRLIYYSQIVNDFQKGDIAEGYSVSREKKESFPLTVTSAQKNPTAFYLCASTRGYNYGYTFGSGTRLTVV.

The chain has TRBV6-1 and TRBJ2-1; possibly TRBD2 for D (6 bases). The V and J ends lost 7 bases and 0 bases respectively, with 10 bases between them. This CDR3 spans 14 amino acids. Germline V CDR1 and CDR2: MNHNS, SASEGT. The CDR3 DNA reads TGTGCCAGCACGAGACTAGACTCCTACAATGAGCAGTTCTTC. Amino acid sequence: CASTRLDSYNEQFF.

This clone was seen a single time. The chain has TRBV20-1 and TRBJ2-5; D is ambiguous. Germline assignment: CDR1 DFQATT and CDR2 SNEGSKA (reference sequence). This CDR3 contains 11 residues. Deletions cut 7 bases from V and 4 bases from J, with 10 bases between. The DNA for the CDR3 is TGCAGTGGTGCTTTTTTAGAGACCCAGTACTTC. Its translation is CSGAFLETQYF.

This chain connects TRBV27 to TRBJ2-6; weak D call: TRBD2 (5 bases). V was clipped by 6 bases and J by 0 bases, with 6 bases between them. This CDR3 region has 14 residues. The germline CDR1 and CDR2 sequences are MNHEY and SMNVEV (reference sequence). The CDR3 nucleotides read TGTGCCAGCAGAGGAGGCTCTGGGGCCAACGTCCTGACTTTC. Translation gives CASRGGSGANVLTF.

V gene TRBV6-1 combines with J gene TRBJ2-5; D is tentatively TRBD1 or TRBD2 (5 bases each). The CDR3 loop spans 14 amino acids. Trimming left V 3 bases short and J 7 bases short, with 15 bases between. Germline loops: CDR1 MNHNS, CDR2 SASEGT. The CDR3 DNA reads TGTGCCAGCAGTGACCGGGACCGACGGGGGACCCAGTACTTC. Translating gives CASSDRDRRGTQYF.

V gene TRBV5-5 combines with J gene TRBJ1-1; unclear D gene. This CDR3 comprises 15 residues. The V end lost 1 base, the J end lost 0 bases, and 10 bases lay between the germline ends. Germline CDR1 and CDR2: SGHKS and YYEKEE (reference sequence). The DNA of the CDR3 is TGTGCCAGCAGCTTGAAGGGCAGCATGAACACTGAAGCTTTCTTT. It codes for CASSLKGSMNTEAFF.

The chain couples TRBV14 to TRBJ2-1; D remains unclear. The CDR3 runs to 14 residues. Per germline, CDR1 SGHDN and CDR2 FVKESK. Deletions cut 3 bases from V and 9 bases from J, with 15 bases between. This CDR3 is CASSHNLIGGEQFF. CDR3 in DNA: TGTGCCAGCAGCCATAACCTTATAGGCGGTGAGCAGTTCTTC. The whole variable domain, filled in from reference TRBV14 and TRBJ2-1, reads EAGVTQFPSHSVIEKGQTVTLRCDPISGHDNLYWYRRVMGKEIKFLLHFVKESKQDESGMPNNRFLAERTGGTYSTLKVQPAELEDSGVYFCASSHNLIGGEQFFGPGTRLTVL.

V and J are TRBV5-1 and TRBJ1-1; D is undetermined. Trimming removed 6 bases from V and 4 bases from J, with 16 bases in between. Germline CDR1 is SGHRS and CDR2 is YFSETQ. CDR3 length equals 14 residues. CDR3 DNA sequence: TGCGCCAGCACCAAGGTGTTCGGTAGCACTGAAGCTTTCTTT. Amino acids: CASTKVFGSTEAFF.

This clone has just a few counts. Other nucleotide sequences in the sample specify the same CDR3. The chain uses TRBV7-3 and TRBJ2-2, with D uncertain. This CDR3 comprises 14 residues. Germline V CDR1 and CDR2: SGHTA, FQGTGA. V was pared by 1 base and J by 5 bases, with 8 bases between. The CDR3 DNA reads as TGTGCCAGCAGCTTAAGAGGAAATACCGGGGAGCTGTTTTTT. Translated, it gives CASSLRGNTGELFF.

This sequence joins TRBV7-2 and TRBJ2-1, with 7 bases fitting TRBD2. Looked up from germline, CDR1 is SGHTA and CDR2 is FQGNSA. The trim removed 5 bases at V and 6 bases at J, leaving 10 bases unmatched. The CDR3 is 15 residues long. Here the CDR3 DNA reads TGTGCCAGCAGCCTCCAAGCGGGAAATGGCAATGAGCAGTTCTTC. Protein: CASSLQAGNGNEQFF.

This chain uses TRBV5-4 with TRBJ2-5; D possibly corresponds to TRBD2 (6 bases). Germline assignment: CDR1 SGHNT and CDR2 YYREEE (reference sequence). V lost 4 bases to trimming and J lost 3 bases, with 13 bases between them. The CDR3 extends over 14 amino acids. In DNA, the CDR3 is TGTGCCAGCAGCCCCGGCGGGGAAAAAGAGACCCAGTACTTC. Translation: CASSPGGEKETQYF.

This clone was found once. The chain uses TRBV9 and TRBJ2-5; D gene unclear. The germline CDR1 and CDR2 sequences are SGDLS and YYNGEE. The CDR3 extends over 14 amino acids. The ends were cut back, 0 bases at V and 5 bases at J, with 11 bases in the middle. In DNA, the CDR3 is TGTGCCAGCAGCGTAGGGGCTAATGAGGAGACCCAGTACTTC. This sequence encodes CASSVGANEETQYF.

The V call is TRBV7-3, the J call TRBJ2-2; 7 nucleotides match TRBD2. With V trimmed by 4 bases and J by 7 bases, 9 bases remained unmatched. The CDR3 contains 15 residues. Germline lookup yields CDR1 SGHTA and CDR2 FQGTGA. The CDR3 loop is CASSSRAGEVGELFF. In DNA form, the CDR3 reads TGTGCCAGCAGCTCTCGGGCGGGAGAGGTCGGGGAGCTGTTTTTT.

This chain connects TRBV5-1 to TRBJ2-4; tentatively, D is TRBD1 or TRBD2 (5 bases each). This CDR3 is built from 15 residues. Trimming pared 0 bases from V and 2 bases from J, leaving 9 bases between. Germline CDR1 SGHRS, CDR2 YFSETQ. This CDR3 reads CASSLAGTSKNIQYF. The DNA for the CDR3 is TGCGCCAGCAGCTTGGCAGGGACGTCCAAAAACATTCAGTACTTC.

The CDR3 loop is CASSYDPMNTEAFF. CDR3 DNA sequence: TGTGCCAGCAGCTACGACCCGATGAACACTGAAGCTTTCTTT. The gene calls are TRBV11-2 and TRBJ1-1; D ambiguous. Trimming removed 4 bases from V and 0 bases from J, with 9 bases in between. The CDR3 is made up of 14 amino acids. Germline CDR1 SGHAT, CDR2 FQNNGV.

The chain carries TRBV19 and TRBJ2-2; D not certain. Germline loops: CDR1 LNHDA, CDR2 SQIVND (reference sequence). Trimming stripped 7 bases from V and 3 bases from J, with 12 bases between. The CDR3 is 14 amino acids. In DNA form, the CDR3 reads TGTGCCAGTACCCAACTACACGACACCGGGGAGCTGTTTTTT. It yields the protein CASTQLHDTGELFF.

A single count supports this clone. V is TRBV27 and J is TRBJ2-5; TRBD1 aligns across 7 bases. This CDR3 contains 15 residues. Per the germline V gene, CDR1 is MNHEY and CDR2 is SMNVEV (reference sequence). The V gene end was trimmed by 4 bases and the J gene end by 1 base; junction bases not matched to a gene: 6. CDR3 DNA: TGTGCCAGCAGTTCACCGTGGGACAGCCAAGAGACCCAGTACTTC. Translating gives CASSSPWDSQETQYF.

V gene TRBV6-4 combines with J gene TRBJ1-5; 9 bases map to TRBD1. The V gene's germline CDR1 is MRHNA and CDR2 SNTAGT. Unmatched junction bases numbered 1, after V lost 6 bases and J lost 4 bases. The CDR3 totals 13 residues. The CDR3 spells CASRTGGNQPQHF. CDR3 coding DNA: TGTGCCAGCAGGACAGGGGGAAATCAGCCCCAGCATTTT.

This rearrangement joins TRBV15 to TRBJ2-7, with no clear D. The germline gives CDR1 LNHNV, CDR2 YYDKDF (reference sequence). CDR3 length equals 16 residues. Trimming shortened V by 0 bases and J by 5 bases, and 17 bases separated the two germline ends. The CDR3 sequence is CATSRDLTSRLDEQYF. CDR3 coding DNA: TGTGCCACCAGCAGAGATCTAACGTCTCGTCTGGACGAGCAGTACTTC.

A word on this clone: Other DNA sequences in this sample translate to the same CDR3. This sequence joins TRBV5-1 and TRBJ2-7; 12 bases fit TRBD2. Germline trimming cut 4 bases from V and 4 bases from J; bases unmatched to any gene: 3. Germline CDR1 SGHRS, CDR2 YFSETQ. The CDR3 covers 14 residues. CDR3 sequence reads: CASSLTSGSYEQYF. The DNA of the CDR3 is TGCGCCAGCAGCCTGACTAGCGGGAGTTACGAGCAGTACTTC.

CDR3: CASSLPGQSSVTGELFF. Here the CDR3 DNA reads TGTGCCAGCAGCCTTCCGGGACAGTCATCCGTCACCGGGGAGCTGTTTTTT. The chain joins TRBV4-2 to TRBJ2-2; 7 nucleotides align to TRBD1. Trimming removed 4 bases from V and 4 bases from J; junction bases left unmatched: 12. CDR1 and CDR2 (germline): LGHNA, YNFKEQ. The CDR3 is 17 amino acids.

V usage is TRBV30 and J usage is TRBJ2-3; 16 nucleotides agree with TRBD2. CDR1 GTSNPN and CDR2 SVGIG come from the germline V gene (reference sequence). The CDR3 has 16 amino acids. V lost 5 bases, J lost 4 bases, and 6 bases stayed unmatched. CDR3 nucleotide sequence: TGTGCCTGGGCGGGACTAGCGGGAGGGCCAGCAGATACGCAGTATTTT. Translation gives CAWAGLAGGPADTQYF.

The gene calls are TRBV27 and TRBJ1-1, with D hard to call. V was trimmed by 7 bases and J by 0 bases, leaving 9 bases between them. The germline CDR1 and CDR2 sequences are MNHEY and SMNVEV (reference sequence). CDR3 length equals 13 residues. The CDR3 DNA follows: TGTGCCAGCATGAGAACTTTGAACACTGAAGCTTTCTTT. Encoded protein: CASMRTLNTEAFF.

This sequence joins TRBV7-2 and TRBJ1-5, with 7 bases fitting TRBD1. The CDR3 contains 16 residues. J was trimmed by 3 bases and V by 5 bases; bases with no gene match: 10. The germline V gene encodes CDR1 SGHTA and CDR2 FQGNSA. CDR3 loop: CASSARDRFYNQPQHF. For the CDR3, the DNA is TGTGCCAGCAGCGCCCGGGACAGATTTTACAATCAGCCCCAGCATTTT.